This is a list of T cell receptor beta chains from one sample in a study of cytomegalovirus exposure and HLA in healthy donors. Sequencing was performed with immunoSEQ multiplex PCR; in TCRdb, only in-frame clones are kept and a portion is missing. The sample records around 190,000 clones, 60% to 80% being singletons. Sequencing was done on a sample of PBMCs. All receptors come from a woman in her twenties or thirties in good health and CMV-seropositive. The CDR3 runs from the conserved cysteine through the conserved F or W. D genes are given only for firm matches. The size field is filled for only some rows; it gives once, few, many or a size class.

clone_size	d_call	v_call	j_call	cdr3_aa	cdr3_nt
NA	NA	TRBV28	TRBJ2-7	CASRGVASHNEQYF	TGTGCCAGCAGGGGTGTAGCCTCCCATAACGAGCAGTACTTC
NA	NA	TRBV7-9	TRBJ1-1	CSSSPFAGNTEAFF	TGTTCCAGCAGCCCTTTTGCGGGGAACACTGAAGCTTTCTTT
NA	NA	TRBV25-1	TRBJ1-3	CASRDRNSGNTIYF	TGTGCCAGCAGGGACAGAAACTCTGGAAACACCATATATTTT
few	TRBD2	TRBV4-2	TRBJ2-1	CASSQDGPSGRNEQFF	TGTGCCAGCAGCCAAGACGGGCCTAGCGGGAGGAATGAGCAGTTCTTC
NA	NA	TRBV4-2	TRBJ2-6	CASSLLGGSGANVLTF	TGTGCCAGCAGCTTATTAGGGGGCTCTGGGGCCAACGTCCTGACTTTC
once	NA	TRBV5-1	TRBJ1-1	CASSKGASNTEAFF	TGCGCCAGCTCAAAGGGAGCCTCGAACACTGAAGCTTTCTTT
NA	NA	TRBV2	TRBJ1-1	CASSAWNYEANTEAFF	TGTGCCAGCAGTGCGTGGAATTACGAGGCCAACACTGAAGCTTTCTTT
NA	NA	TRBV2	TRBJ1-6	CATLTDENSPLHF	TGTGCCACCCTGACAGATGAGAATTCACCCCTCCACTTT
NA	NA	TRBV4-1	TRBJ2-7	CASSQDSLDSYEQYF	TGCGCCAGCAGCCAAGATTCCCTAGACTCCTACGAGCAGTACTTC
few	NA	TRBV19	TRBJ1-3	CASNTGSSGNTIYF	TGTGCCAGTAACACGGGTAGCTCTGGAAACACCATATATTTT
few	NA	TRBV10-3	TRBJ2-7	CAISAGSSYEQYF	TGTGCCATCAGTGCTGGCAGCTCCTACGAGCAGTACTTC
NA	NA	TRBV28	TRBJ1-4	CASSLGFRGSGEKLFF	TGTGCCAGCAGTTTGGGTTTTCGGGGGTCGGGTGAAAAACTGTTTTTT
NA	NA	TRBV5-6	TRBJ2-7	CASSLQNSYEQYF	TGTGCCAGCAGCTTACAGAATTCCTACGAGCAGTACTTC
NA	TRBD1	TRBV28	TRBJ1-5	CASSSNGQGNQPQHF	TGTGCCAGCAGTTCCAACGGACAGGGCAATCAGCCCCAGCATTTT
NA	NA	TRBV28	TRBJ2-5	CAIKGAREETQYF	TGTGCCATTAAAGGAGCGAGGGAGGAGACCCAGTACTTC
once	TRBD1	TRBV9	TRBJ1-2	CASSESGQGAYGYTF	TGTGCCAGCAGCGAAAGCGGACAGGGGGCCTATGGCTACACCTTC
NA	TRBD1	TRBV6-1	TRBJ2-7	CASRRGQGYEQYF	TGTGCCAGCAGAAGGGGGCAGGGCTACGAGCAGTACTTC
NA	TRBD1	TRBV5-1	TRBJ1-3	CASSPGQGGSGNTIYF	TGCGCCAGCAGCCCGGGACAGGGGGGCTCTGGAAACACCATATATTTT
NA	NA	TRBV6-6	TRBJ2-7	CASSLPGRTYEQYF	TGTGCCAGCAGTTTGCCTGGCAGAACCTACGAGCAGTACTTC
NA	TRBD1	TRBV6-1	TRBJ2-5	CASKRTGLQETQYF	TGTGCCAGCAAACGGACAGGGCTCCAAGAGACCCAGTACTTC
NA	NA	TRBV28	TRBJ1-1	CASRGPLGTLNTEAFF	TGTGCCAGCCGTGGTCCGTTGGGCACCTTGAACACTGAAGCTTTCTTT
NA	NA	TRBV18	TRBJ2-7	CASSPSGPSYEQYF	TGTGCCAGCTCACCTAGCGGACCCTCCTACGAGCAGTACTTC
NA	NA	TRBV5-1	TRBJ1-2	CASSLEGAGSSYTF	TGCGCCAGCAGCTTGGAAGGGGCAGGGTCTAGCTACACCTTC
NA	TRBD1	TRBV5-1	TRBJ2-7	CASSLEGTGVEQYF	TGCGCCAGCAGCTTGGAAGGGACAGGGGTCGAGCAGTACTTC
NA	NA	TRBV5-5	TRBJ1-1	CASSDTYTEAFF	TGTGCCAGCAGCGACACCTACACTGAAGCTTTCTTT
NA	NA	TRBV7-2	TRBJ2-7	CASSELIAYEQYF	TGTGCCAGCAGCGAACTAATTGCTTACGAGCAGTACTTC
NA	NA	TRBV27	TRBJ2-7	CASQTDGGSYEQYF	TGTGCCAGCCAAACTGACGGCGGCTCCTACGAGCAGTACTTC
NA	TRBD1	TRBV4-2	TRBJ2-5	CASSQAGGAKTQYF	TGTGCCAGCAGCCAAGCAGGGGGCGCGAAGACCCAGTACTTC
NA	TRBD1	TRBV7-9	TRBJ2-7	CASSSPLDRAGEQYF	TGTGCCAGCAGCTCGCCCCTGGACAGGGCGGGGGAGCAGTACTTC
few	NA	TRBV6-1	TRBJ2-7	CASSSRGSSYEQYF	TGTGCCAGCAGTAGTCGTGGTAGCTCCTACGAGCAGTACTTC
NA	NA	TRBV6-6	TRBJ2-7	CASSSDTTYSYEQYF	TGTGCCAGCAGTTCCGACACCACTTATTCCTACGAGCAGTACTTC
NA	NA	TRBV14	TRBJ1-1	CASSQACWPPVEAFF	TGTGCCAGCAGCCAGGCTTGTTGGCCGCCTGTCGAAGCTTTCTTT
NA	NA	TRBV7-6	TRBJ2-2	CASSPTRGRELFF	TGTGCCAGCAGCCCCACCCGAGGCCGGGAGCTGTTTTTT
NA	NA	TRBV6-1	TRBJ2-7	CASSEWRGAGPYEQYF	TGTGCCAGCAGTGAATGGCGAGGCGCGGGACCCTACGAGCAGTACTTC
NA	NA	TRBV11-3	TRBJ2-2	CASSLDLTGELFF	TGTGCCAGCAGCTTAGACCTGACCGGGGAGCTGTTTTTT
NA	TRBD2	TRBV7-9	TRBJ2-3	CASSQTSGRGTDTQYF	TGTGCCAGCAGCCAGACTAGCGGGAGGGGCACAGATACGCAGTATTTT
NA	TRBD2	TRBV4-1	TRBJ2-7	CASSALAGALYEQYF	TGCGCCAGCAGCGCCCTAGCGGGTGCCCTCTACGAGCAGTACTTC
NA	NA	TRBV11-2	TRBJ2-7	CASSFGGVYEQYF	TGTGCCAGCAGCTTTGGAGGGGTCTACGAGCAGTACTTC
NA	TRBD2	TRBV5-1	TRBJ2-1	CASSSGTSRVNEQFF	TGCGCCAGCAGTTCCGGGACTAGCAGGGTCAATGAGCAGTTCTTC
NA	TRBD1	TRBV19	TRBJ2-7	CASSPRQGGSYEQYF	TGTGCCAGTAGTCCCCGACAGGGGGGTTCCTACGAGCAGTACTTC
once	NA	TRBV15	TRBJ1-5	CATSPGLGNQPQHF	TGTGCCACCAGTCCGGGACTAGGCAATCAGCCCCAGCATTTT
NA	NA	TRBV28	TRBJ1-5	CASSLGRQAGDQPQHF	TGTGCCAGCAGTTTAGGGAGACAGGCCGGGGATCAGCCCCAGCATTTT
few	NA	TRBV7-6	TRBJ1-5	CASSQTSDQPQHF	TGTGCCAGCAGCCAAACGTCGGATCAGCCCCAGCATTTT
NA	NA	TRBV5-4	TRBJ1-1	CASSLMQVNTEAFF	TGTGCCAGCAGCCTGATGCAGGTGAACACTGAAGCTTTCTTT
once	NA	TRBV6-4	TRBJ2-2	CATSQWRNTGELFF	TGTGCCACCTCCCAGTGGAGGAACACCGGGGAGCTGTTTTTT
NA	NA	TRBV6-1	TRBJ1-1	CASSEERGRDEAFF	TGTGCCAGCAGTGAAGAAAGGGGCAGGGATGAAGCTTTCTTT
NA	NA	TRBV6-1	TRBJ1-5	CASSGPLQPQHF	TGTGCCAGCAGTGGGCCCCTTCAGCCCCAGCATTTT
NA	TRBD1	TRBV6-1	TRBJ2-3	CASSEGQYFSTDTQYF	TGTGCCAGCAGTGAGGGACAGTACTTTAGCACAGATACGCAGTATTTT
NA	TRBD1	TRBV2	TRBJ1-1	CASSTTGAANTEAFF	TGTGCCAGCAGTACGACAGGGGCTGCGAACACTGAAGCTTTCTTT
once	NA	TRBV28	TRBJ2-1	CASSLSHRFDEQFF	TGTGCCAGCAGTTTATCCCACAGATTTGATGAGCAGTTCTTC
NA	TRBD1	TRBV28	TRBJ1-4	CASRLSGTGGLNEKLFF	TGTGCCAGCAGACTATCCGGGACAGGGGGCTTGAATGAAAAACTGTTTTTT